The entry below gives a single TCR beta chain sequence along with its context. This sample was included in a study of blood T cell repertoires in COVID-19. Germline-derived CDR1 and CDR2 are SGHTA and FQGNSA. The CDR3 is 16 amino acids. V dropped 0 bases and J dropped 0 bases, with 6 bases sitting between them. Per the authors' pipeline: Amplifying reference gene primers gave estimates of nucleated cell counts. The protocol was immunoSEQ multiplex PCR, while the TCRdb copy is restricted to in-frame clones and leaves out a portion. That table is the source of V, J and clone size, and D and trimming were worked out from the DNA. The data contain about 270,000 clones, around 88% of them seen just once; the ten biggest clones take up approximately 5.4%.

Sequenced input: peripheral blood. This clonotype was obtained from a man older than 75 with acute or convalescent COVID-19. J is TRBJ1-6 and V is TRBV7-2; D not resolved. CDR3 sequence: CASSLAVGSYNSPLHF. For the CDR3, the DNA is TGTGCCAGCAGCTTAGCGGTCGGCTCCTATAATTCACCCCTCCACTTT.